This T cell receptor beta chain is drawn from a study of blood T cell repertoires in COVID-19. Background on the study: Nucleic acid was either cDNA or gDNA, and it came from T cells, B-cell-depleted T cells, or PBMCs.

CDR3 length: 14 residues. The germline V and J ends were trimmed by 3 bases and 2 bases, with 11 bases remaining between them. Germline loops: CDR1 KGHSH, CDR2 LQKENI. A single count supports this clone. Study processing details: Researchers report that nucleated cell counts were estimated from reference gene primer amplification. TCRdb's copy holds only in-frame clones and misses some; the assay was immunoSEQ multiplex PCR. V and J calls and clone size are given by that table; D and trimming were obtained from the DNA. The sample has a few hundred thousand clones; over 85% are singletons. Participant age was roughly 18 to 100 years, and participants resided in 24 US areas. Which cohort a participant joined came from the clinical history participants gave.

This rearrangement joins TRBV18 to TRBJ2-7, with D maybe TRBD1 (6 bases). This clonotype was obtained from a woman in her twenties or thirties who had recovered from COVID-19. Specimen: PBMCs or T cells enriched from blood (not recorded which). DNA of the CDR3: TGTGCCAGCTCACCGGGACAACTCGCCTACGAGCAGTACTTC. It codes for CASSPGQLAYEQYF. Looking up the rest from reference TRBV18 and TRBJ2-7 gives the full variable domain: NAGVMQNPRHLVRRRGQEARLRCSPMKGHSHVYWYRQLPEEGLKFMVYLQKENIIDESGMPKERFSAEFPKEGPSILRIQQVVRGDSAAYFCASSPGQLAYEQYFGPGTRLTVT.